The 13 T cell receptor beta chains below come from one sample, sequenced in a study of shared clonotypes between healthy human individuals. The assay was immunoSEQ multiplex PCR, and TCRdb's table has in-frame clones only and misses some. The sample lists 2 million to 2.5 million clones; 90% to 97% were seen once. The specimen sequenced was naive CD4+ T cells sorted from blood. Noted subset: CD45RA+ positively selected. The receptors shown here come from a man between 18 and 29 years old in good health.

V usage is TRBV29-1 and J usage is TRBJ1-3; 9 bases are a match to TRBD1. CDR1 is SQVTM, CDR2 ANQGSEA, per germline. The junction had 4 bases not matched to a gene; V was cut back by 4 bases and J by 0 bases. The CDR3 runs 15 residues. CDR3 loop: CSVGGTGSSGNTIYF. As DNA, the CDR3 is TGCAGCGTTGGGGGGACAGGGAGCTCTGGAAACACCATATATTTT. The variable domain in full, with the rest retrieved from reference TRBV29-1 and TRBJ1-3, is SAVISQKPSRDICQRGTSLTIQCQVDSQVTMMFWYRQQPGQSLTLIATANQGSEATYESGFVIDKFPISRPNLTFSTLTVSNMSPEDSSIYLCSVGGTGSSGNTIYFGEGSWLTVV.

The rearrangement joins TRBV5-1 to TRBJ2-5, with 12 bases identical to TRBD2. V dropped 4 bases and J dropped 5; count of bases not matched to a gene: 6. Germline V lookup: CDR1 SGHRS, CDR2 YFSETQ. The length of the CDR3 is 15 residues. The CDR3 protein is CASSTGTSGWETQYF. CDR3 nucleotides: TGCGCCAGCAGCACGGGGACTAGCGGGTGGGAGACCCAGTACTTC.

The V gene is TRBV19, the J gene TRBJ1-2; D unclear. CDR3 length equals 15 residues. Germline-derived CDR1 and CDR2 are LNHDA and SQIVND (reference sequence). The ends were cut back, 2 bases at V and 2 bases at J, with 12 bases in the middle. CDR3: CASSINSPGNYGYTF. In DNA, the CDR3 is TGTGCCAGTAGTATAAATTCCCCAGGCAACTATGGCTACACCTTC.

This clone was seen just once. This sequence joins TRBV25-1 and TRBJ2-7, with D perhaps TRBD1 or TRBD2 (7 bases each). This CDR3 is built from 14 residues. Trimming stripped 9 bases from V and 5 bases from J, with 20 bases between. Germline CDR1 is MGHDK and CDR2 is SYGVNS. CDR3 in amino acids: CASQGETSTDEQYF. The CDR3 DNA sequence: TGTGCCAGTCAGGGGGAGACTAGCACCGACGAGCAGTACTTC.

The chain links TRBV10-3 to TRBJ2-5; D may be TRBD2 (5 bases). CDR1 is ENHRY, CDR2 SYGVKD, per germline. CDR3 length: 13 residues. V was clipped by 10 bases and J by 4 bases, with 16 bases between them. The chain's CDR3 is CATAAGLGETQYF. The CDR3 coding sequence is TGTGCCACCGCCGCGGGTCTTGGAGAGACCCAGTACTTC.

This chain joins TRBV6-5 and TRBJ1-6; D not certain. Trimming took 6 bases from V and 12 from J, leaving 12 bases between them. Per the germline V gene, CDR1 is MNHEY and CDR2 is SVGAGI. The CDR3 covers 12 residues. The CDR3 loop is CASSFRVGPLHF. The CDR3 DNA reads TGTGCCAGCAGCTTCCGGGTGGGACCCCTCCACTTT.

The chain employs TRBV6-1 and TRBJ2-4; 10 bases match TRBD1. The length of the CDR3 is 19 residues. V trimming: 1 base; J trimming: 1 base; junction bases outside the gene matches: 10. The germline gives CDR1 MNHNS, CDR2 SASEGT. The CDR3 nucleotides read TGTGCCAGCAGTGAAGAGGTGGGACAGGGGAAGAGGGCCAAAAACATTCAGTACTTC. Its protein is CASSEEVGQGKRAKNIQYF.

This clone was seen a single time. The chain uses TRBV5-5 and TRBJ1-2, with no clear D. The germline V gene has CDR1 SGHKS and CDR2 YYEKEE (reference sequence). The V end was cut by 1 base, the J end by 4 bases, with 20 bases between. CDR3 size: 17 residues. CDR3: CASSLSSGPAVGYGYTF. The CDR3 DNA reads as TGTGCCAGCAGCTTGAGTTCTGGCCCGGCCGTGGGCTATGGCTACACCTTC.

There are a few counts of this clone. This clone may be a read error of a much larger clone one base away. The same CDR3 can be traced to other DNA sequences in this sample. CDR3 sequence reads: CASSLTGGTYEQYF. The CDR3 bases are TGCGCCAGCAGCTTGACAGGGGGCACCTACGAGCAGTACTTC. The gene calls are TRBV5-1 and TRBJ2-7; TRBD1 agrees at 9 bases. The V and J ends lost 1 base and 2 bases, in that order; junction bases with no gene match: 1. There are 14 residues in the CDR3. The germline V gene has CDR1 SGHRS and CDR2 YFSETQ.

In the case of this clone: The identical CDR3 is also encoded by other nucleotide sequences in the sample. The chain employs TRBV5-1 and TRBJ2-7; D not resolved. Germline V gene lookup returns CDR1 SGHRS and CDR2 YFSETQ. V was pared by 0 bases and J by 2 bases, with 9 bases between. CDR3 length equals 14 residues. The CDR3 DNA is TGCGCCAGCAGCTTGGGTCAGAGCACCTACGAGCAGTACTTC. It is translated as CASSLGQSTYEQYF.

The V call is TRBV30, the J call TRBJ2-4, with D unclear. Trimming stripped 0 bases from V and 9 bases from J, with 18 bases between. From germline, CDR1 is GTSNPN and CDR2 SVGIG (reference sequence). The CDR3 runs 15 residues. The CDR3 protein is CAWSVPSKGLRIQYF. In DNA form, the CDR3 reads TGTGCCTGGAGTGTACCATCCAAAGGGCTGCGCATTCAGTACTTC.

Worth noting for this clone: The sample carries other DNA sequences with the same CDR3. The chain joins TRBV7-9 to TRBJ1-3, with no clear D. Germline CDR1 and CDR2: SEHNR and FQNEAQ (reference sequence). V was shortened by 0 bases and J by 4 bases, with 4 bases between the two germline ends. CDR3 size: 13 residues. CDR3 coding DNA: TGTGCCAGCAGCTTAGCGGGCGGAAACACCATATATTTT. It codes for CASSLAGGNTIYF.

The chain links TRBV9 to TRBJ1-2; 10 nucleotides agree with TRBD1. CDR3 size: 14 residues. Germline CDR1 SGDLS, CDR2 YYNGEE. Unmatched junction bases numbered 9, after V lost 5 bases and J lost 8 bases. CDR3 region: CASRTGTGELGYTF. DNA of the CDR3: TGTGCCAGCAGAACCGGGACAGGGGAGCTCGGCTACACCTTC. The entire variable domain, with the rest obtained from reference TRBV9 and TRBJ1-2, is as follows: DSGVTQTPKHLITATGQRVTLRCSPRSGDLSVYWYQQSLDQGLQFLIQYYNGEERAKGNILERFSAQQFPDLHSELNLSSLELGDSALYFCASRTGTGELGYTFGSGTRLTVV.